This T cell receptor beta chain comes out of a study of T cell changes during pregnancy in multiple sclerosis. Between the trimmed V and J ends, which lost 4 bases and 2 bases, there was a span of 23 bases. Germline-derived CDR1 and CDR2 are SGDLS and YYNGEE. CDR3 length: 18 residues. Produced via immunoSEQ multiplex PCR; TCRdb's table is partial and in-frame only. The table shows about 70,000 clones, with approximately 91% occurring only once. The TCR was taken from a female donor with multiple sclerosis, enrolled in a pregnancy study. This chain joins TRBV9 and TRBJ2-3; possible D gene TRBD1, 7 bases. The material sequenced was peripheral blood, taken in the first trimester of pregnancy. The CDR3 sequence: CASSPYFGQGGPTDTQYF. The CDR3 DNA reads TGTGCCAGCAGCCCGTATTTCGGGCAGGGGGGACCCACAGATACGCAGTATTTT.